This paragraph covers one TCR beta chain sequence. The antigen is unknown. The record originates from a study of shared clonotypes between healthy human individuals. Study-level results: The four-donor shared clonotypes exceeded non-shared clonotypes in generation probability, with non-shared ones scoring lower. Clonotypes that were shared across a few donors made up roughly 5% of naive CD4 clonotypes.

Measured with immunoSEQ multiplex PCR; TCRdb has only the in-frame clones, and not every one. The sample records 760,000 or so clones, 96% being singletons. CD45RO-negative, CCR7-selected cells formed the naive CD8 fraction, which excluded terminally differentiated effector memory CD45RA+ cells. CDR1 SGDLS and CDR2 YYNGEE come from the germline V gene. The CDR3 consists of 19 residues. The ends lost 4 bases at V and 0 bases at J; junction bases unmatched: 16. Sequenced material: naive CD8+ T cells sorted from blood. The chain has TRBV9 and TRBJ2-1; 7 bases fit TRBD1. This TCR was recovered from a man aged 25-45 years in good health. Here the CDR3 DNA reads TGTGCCAGCAGCCCGACAGGGCTAATCTCGCCAAGCTCCTACAATGAGCAGTTCTTC. As protein: CASSPTGLISPSSYNEQFF.